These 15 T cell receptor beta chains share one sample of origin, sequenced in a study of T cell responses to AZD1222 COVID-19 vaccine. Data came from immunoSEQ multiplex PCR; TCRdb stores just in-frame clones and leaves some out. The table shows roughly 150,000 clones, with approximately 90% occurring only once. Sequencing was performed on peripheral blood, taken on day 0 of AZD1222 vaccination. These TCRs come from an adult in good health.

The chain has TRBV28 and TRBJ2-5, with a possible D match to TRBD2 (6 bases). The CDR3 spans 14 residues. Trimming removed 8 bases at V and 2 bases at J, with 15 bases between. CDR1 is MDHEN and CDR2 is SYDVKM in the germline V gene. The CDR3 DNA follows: TGTGCCAGCGGCTGGCGGGACTTACAAGAGACCCAGTACTTC. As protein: CASGWRDLQETQYF.

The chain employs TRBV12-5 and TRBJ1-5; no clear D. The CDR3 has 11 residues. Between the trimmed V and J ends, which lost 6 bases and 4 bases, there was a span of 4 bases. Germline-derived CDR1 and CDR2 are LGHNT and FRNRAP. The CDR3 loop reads CASGSNQPQHF. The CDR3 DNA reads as TGTGCTAGTGGCTCTAATCAGCCCCAGCATTTT.

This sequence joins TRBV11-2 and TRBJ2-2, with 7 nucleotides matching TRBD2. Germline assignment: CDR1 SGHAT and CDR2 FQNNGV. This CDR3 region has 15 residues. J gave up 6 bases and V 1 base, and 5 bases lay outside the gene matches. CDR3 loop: CASSLAGGMAGELFF. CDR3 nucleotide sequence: TGTGCCAGCAGCTTAGCGGGAGGCATGGCCGGGGAGCTGTTTTTT.

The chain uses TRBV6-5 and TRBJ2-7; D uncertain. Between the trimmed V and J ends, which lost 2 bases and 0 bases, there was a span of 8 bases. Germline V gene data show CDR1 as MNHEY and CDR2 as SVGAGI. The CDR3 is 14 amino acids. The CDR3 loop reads CASSYVRHSYEQYF. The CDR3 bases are TGTGCCAGCAGTTACGTTCGCCACTCCTACGAGCAGTACTTC.

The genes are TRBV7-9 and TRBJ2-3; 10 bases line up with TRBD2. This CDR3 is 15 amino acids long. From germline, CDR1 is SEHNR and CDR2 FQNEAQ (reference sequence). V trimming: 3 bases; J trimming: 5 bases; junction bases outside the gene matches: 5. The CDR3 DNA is TGTGCCAGCAGCTTCCTACTAGCGGGAAGAGATACGCAGTATTTT. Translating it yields CASSFLLAGRDTQYF.

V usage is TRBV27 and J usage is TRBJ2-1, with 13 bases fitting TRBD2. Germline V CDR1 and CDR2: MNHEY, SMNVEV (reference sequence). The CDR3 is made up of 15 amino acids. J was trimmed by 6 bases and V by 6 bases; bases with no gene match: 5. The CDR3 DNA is TGTGCCAGCAGCTACGGGACTAGCGGGATCAATGAGCAGTTCTTC. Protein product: CASSYGTSGINEQFF.

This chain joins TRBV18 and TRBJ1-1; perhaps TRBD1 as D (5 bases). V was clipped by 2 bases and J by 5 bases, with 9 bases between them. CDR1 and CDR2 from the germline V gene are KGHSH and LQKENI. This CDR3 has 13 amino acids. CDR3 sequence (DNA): TGTGCCAGCTCACCAAAGGGGTATACTGAAGCTTTCTTT. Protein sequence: CASSPKGYTEAFF.

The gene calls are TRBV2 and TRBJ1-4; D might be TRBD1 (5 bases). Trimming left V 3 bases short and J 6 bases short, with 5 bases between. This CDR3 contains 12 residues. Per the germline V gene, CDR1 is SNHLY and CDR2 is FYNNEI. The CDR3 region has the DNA TGTGCCAGCAGTGAGGGGGATGAAAAACTGTTTTTT. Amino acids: CASSEGDEKLFF.

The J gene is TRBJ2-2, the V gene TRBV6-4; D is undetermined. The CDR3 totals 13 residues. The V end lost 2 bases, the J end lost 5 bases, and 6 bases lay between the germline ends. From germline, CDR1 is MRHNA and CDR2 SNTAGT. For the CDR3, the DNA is TGTGCCAGCAGTGACCTGGGAACCGGGGAGCTGTTTTTT. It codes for CASSDLGTGELFF.

The CDR3 DNA reads as TGTGCCAGCAGTTTGGCCCTAGCGGACTACGAGCAGTACTTC. Its translation is CASSLALADYEQYF. This chain joins TRBV28 and TRBJ2-7; the match to TRBD2 covers 7 bases. The V gene's germline CDR1 is MDHEN and CDR2 SYDVKM. There are 14 residues in the CDR3. Trimming removed 3 bases from V and 3 bases from J; junction bases left unmatched: 5. The full variable domain, its missing parts supplied by reference TRBV28 and TRBJ2-7, is DVKVTQSSRYLVKRTGEKVFLECVQDMDHENMFWYRQDPGLGLRLIYFSYDVKMKEKGDIPEGYSVSREKKERFSLILESASTNQTSMYLCASSLALADYEQYFGPGTRLTVT.

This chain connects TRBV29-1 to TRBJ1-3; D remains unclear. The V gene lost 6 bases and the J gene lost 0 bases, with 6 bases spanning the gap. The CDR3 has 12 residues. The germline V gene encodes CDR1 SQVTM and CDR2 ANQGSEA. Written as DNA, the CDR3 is TGCAGCGTCCGACTCTCTGGAAACACCATATATTTT. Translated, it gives CSVRLSGNTIYF.

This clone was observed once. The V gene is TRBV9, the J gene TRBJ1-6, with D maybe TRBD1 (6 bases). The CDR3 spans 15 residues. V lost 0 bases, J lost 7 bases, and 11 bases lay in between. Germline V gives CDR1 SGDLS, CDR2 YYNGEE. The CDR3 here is CASSVGGADNSPLHF. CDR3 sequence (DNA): TGTGCCAGCAGCGTAGGGGGGGCGGACAATTCACCCCTCCACTTT.

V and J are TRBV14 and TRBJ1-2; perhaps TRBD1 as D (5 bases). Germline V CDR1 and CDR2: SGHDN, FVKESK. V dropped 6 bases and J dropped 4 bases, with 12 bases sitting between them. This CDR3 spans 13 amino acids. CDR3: CASSAGRGYGYTF. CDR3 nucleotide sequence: TGTGCCAGCAGTGCGGGGAGGGGCTATGGCTACACCTTC. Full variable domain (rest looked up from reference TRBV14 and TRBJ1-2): EAGVTQFPSHSVIEKGQTVTLRCDPISGHDNLYWYRRVMGKEIKFLLHFVKESKQDESGMPNNRFLAERTGGTYSTLKVQPAELEDSGVYFCASSAGRGYGYTFGSGTRLTVV.

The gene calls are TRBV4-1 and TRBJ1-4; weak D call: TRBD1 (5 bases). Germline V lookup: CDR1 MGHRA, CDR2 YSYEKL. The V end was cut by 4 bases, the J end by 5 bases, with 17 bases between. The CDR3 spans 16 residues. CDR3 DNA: TGCGCCAGCAGCCTTCTCCCCCCACAGGCGAATGAAAAACTGTTTTTT. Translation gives CASSLLPPQANEKLFF.

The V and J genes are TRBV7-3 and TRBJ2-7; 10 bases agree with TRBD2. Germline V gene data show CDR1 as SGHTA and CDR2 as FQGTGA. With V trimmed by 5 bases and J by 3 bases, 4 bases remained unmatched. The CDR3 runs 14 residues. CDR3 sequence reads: CASSLAGANYEQYF. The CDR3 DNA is TGTGCCAGCAGCCTAGCGGGAGCCAACTACGAGCAGTACTTC.